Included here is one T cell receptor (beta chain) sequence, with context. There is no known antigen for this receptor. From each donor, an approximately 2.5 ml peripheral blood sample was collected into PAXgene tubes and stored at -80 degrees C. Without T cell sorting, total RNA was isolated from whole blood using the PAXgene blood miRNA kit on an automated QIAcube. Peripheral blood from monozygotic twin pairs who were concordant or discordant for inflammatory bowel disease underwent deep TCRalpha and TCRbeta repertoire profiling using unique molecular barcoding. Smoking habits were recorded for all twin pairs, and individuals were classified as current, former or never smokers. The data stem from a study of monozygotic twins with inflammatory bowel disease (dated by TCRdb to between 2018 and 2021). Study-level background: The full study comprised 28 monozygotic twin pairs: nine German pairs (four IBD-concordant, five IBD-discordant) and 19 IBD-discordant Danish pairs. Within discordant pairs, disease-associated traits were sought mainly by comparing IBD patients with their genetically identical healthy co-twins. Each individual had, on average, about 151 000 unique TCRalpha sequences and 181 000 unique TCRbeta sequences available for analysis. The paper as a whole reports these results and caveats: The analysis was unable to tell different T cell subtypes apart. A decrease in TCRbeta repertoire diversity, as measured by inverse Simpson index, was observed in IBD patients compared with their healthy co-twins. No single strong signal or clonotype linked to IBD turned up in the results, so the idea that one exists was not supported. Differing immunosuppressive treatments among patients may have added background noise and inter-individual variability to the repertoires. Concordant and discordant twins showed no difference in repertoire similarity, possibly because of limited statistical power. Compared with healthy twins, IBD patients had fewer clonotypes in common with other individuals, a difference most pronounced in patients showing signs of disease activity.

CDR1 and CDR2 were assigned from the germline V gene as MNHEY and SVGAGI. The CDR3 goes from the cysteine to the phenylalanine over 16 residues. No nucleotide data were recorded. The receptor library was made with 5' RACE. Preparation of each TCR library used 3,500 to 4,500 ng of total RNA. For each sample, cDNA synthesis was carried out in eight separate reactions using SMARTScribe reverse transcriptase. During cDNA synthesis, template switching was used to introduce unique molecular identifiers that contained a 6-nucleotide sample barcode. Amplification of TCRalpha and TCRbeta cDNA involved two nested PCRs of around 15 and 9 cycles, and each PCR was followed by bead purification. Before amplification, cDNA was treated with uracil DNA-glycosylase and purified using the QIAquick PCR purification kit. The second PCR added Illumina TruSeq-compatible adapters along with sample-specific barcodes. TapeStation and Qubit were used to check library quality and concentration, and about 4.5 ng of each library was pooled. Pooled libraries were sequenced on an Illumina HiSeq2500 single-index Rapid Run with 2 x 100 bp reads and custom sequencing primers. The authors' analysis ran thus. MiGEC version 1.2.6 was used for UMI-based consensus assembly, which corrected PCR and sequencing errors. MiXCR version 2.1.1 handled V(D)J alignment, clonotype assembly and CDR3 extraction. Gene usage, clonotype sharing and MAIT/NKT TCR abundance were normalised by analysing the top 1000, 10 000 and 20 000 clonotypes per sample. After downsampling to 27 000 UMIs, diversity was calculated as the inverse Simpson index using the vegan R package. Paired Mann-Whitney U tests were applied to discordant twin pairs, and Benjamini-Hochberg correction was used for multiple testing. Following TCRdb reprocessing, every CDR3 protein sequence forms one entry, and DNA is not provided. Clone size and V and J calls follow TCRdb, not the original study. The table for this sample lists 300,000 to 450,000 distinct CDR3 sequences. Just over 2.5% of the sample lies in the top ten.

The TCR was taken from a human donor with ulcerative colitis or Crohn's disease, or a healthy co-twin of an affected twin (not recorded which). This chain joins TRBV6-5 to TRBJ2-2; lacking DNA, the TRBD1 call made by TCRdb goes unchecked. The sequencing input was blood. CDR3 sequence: CASSYSIQGPTGELFF.